This T cell receptor beta chain was identified during a study of cytomegalovirus exposure and HLA in healthy donors. Broader study findings: The authors assumed roughly uniform sequencing depth across donors for presence/absence analyses. Later analysis showed most CMV-associated TCR beta chains appearing HLA-restricted.

To note about this clone: Its antigen remains unidentified.

The CDR3 has 16 amino acids. V dropped 5 bases and J dropped 0; count of bases not matched to a gene: 10. The germline V gene has CDR1 MDHEN and CDR2 SYDVKM. Researchers ran the PCR with 60 Vbeta and 13 Jbeta primers. Assay used: immunoSEQ multiplex PCR; TCRdb lists only in-frame clones, some missing. The sample shows over 150,000 clones, about four fifths of them seen only once. Healthy people donating bone marrow made up the donors. Specimen: PBMCs. V and J are TRBV28 and TRBJ2-7; 7 bases are shared with TRBD1. This receptor was identified in a man in his forties or fifties in good health and CMV-seropositive. The CDR3 reads CASSQTGRRVSYEQYF. For the CDR3, the DNA is TGTGCCAGCAGTCAGACAGGGAGACGGGTCTCCTACGAGCAGTACTTC.